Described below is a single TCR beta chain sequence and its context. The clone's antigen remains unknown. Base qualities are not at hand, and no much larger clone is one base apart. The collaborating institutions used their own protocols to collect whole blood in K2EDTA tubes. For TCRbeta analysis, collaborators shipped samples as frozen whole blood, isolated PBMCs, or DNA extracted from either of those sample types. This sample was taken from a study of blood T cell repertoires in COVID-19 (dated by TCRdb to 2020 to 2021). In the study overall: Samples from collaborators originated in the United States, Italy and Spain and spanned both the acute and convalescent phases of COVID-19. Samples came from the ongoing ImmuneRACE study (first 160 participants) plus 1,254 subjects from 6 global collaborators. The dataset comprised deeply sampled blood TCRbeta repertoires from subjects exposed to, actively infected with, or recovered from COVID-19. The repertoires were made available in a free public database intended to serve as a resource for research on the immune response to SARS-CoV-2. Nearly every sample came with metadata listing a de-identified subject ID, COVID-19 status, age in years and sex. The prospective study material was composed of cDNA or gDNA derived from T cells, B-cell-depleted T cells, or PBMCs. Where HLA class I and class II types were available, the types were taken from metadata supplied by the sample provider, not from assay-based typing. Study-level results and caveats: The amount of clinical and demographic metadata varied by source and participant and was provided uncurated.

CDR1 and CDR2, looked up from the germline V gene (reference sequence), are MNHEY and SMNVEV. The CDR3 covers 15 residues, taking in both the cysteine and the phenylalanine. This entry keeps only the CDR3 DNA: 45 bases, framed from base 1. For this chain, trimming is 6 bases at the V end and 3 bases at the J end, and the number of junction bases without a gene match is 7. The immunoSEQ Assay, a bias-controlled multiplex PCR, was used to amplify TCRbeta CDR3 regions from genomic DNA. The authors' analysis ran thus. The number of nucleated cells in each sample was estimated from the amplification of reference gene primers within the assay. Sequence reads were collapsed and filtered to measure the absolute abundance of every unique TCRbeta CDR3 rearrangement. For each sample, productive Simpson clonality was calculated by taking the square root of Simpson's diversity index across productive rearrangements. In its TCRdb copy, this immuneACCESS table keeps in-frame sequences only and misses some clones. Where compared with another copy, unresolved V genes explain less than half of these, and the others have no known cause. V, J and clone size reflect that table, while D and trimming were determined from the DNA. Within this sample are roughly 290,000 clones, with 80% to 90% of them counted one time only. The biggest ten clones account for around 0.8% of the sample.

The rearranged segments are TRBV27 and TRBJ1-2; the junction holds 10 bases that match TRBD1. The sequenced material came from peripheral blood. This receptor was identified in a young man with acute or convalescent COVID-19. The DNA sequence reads TGTGCCAGCAGCCCATTTGGGACAGGGGACTATGGCTACACCTTC. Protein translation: CASSPFGTGDYGYTF.